The subject of this entry is one TCR beta chain. Its antigen is still unknown. These data come from a study of cytomegalovirus exposure and HLA in healthy donors. Study conclusions and caveats: In a later analysis, most CMV-associated TCR beta chains appeared HLA-restricted.

The PCR was carried out with 60 Vbeta primers and 13 Jbeta primers. Original methodology: Later work found 80 million or so unique TCR beta chains, with approximately 12 million shared. TCRdb's copy holds only in-frame clones and misses some; the assay was immunoSEQ multiplex PCR. V, J and clone size are those of that table, while D and trimming were read from the DNA. Of 200,000 or so clones listed, about four fifths are singletons. This CDR3 comprises 15 residues. From germline, CDR1 is MGHDK and CDR2 SYGVNS. V gave up 8 bases and J gave up 4 bases, with 20 bases separating them. The sequenced sample consisted of PBMCs. The rearrangement links TRBV25-1 to TRBJ1-2, with a possible D match to TRBD1 (6 bases). This clonotype was obtained from a man under 40 in good health and CMV-seronegative. The CDR3 DNA follows: TGTGCCAGCTGCGGAGGGGGAGGGCAGGGCTATGGCTACACCTTC. Protein product: CASCGGGGQGYGYTF.